This T cell receptor beta chain originates from a study of shared clonotypes between healthy human individuals. TCRdb keeps only in-frame clones here, not all; method: immunoSEQ multiplex PCR. The sample carries around 2.5 million clones, approximately 93% recorded once. V was pared by 2 bases and J by 6 bases, with 6 bases of the junction left unmatched. CDR1 and CDR2 from the germline V gene are MDHEN and SYDVKM. The CDR3 runs 15 residues. The V gene is TRBV28, the J gene TRBJ2-2; TRBD2 matches at 7 bases. What was sequenced was naive CD4+ T cells from PBMCs. The subset was: CD45RA+ positively selected. This TCR derives from a man younger than 35 in good health. Some clones in this sample may be carry-over from other donors' samples. This CDR3 reads CASSLGGSSAGELFF. In DNA, the CDR3 is TGTGCCAGCAGTTTAGGCGGGAGTTCGGCCGGGGAGCTGTTTTTT.